The rows below give T cell receptor beta chains drawn from one sample of a study of cytomegalovirus exposure and HLA in healthy donors. TCRdb's table, derived via immunoSEQ multiplex PCR, lists solely in-frame clones and lacks some. The table records more than 150,000 clones, 65% to 85% of them present only once. The sequenced material came from PBMCs. The receptors shown here come from a man aged 45 to 65 in good health and CMV-seronegative. CDR3s include the opening cysteine and the closing phenylalanine or tryptophan. Fields, in order: J gene, D gene, V gene, clone size, CDR3 protein, CDR3 DNA. The D gene is left open where the match is weak. Size values are once, few and many counts, or a class for expanded clones, and some rows have none.

j_call: TRBJ1-2; d_call: .; v_call: TRBV2; clone_size: .; cdr3_aa: CASSELKSGGYTF; cdr3_nt: TGTGCCAGCAGTGAACTTAAGAGTGGTGGCTACACCTTC
j_call: TRBJ1-1; d_call: .; v_call: TRBV27; clone_size: .; cdr3_aa: CASSFGTQGEAFF; cdr3_nt: TGTGCCAGCAGTTTCGGCACTCAGGGAGAAGCTTTCTTT
j_call: TRBJ1-5; d_call: .; v_call: TRBV6-5; clone_size: .; cdr3_aa: CASREGNQPQHF; cdr3_nt: TGTGCCAGCAGAGAGGGAAATCAGCCCCAGCATTTT
j_call: TRBJ1-5; d_call: .; v_call: TRBV5-4; clone_size: .; cdr3_aa: CASHRAGQPQHF; cdr3_nt: TGTGCCAGCCATCGGGCGGGTCAGCCCCAGCATTTT
j_call: TRBJ2-2; d_call: TRBD1; v_call: TRBV7-3; clone_size: .; cdr3_aa: CASSRSGTGTGELFF; cdr3_nt: TGTGCCAGCAGCCGCTCCGGGACAGGGACCGGGGAGCTGTTTTTT
j_call: TRBJ1-1; d_call: .; v_call: TRBV15; clone_size: once; cdr3_aa: CATSRTGNTEAFF; cdr3_nt: TGTGCCACCAGCAGAACGGGGAACACTGAAGCTTTCTTT
j_call: TRBJ2-1; d_call: .; v_call: TRBV4-1; clone_size: .; cdr3_aa: CASSQEIAIYNEQFF; cdr3_nt: TGCGCCAGCAGCCAAGAGATAGCGATCTACAATGAGCAGTTCTTC
j_call: TRBJ2-4; d_call: .; v_call: TRBV4-1; clone_size: .; cdr3_aa: CASSQPRASNIQYF; cdr3_nt: TGCGCCAGCAGCCAACCCAGGGCGTCAAACATTCAGTACTTC
j_call: TRBJ2-5; d_call: TRBD1; v_call: TRBV2; clone_size: .; cdr3_aa: CASSTSTGAGETQYF; cdr3_nt: TGTGCCAGCAGTACCTCGACAGGGGCTGGTGAGACCCAGTACTTC
j_call: TRBJ2-1; d_call: .; v_call: TRBV6-5; clone_size: .; cdr3_aa: CASSQDTNEQFF; cdr3_nt: TGTGCCAGCAGTCAAGACACTAATGAGCAGTTCTTC
j_call: TRBJ1-2; d_call: .; v_call: TRBV7-9; clone_size: .; cdr3_aa: CASSLALWENYGYTF; cdr3_nt: TGTGCCAGCAGCTTAGCGCTGTGGGAGAACTATGGCTACACCTTC
j_call: TRBJ1-5; d_call: .; v_call: TRBV7-2; clone_size: .; cdr3_aa: CASSGRGGQPQHF; cdr3_nt: TGTGCCAGCAGTGGGAGGGGTGGGCAGCCCCAGCATTTT
j_call: TRBJ2-7; d_call: TRBD1; v_call: TRBV19; clone_size: .; cdr3_aa: CASSRGQGNYEQYF; cdr3_nt: TGTGCCAGTAGTAGAGGACAGGGAAACTACGAGCAGTACTTC
j_call: TRBJ1-6; d_call: TRBD1; v_call: TRBV6-5; clone_size: .; cdr3_aa: CASGRDRENSPLHF; cdr3_nt: TGTGCCAGCGGCCGGGACAGGGAGAATTCACCCCTCCACTTT
j_call: TRBJ2-2; d_call: .; v_call: TRBV7-9; clone_size: .; cdr3_aa: CAERGLMNTGELFF; cdr3_nt: TGTGCCGAAAGAGGGCTAATGAACACCGGGGAGCTGTTTTTT
j_call: TRBJ1-2; d_call: .; v_call: TRBV7-2; clone_size: .; cdr3_aa: CASSLQPAGGENGYTF; cdr3_nt: TGTGCCAGCAGCTTACAGCCCGCGGGGGGGGAGAATGGCTACACCTTC
j_call: TRBJ2-7; d_call: TRBD2; v_call: TRBV19; clone_size: .; cdr3_aa: CASSPVSGYSYEQYF; cdr3_nt: TGTGCCAGTAGTCCGGTTAGCGGGTATTCCTACGAGCAGTACTTC
j_call: TRBJ1-6; d_call: TRBD1; v_call: TRBV30; clone_size: .; cdr3_aa: CAWEGQGNSPLHF; cdr3_nt: TGTGCCTGGGAGGGACAGGGTAATTCACCCCTCCACTTT
j_call: TRBJ1-2; d_call: .; v_call: TRBV11-2; clone_size: once; cdr3_aa: CASSLGHYGYTF; cdr3_nt: TGTGCCAGCAGCTTAGGGCACTATGGCTACACCTTC
j_call: TRBJ2-2; d_call: .; v_call: TRBV7-9; clone_size: .; cdr3_aa: CSSSLALEGDGELFF; cdr3_nt: TGTTCCAGCAGCTTAGCTCTAGAGGGAGACGGGGAGCTGTTTTTT
j_call: TRBJ2-3; d_call: TRBD1; v_call: TRBV5-4; clone_size: .; cdr3_aa: CASSTGALPRDTQYF; cdr3_nt: TGTGCCAGCAGCACAGGGGCTCTTCCGAGAGATACGCAGTATTTT
j_call: TRBJ1-2; d_call: .; v_call: TRBV4-3; clone_size: .; cdr3_aa: CASSQEDIKGSNYGYTF; cdr3_nt: TGCGCCAGCAGCCAAGAAGATATAAAGGGGTCCAACTATGGCTACACCTTC
j_call: TRBJ2-2; d_call: TRBD2; v_call: TRBV19; clone_size: .; cdr3_aa: CASSTSGTRNTGELFF; cdr3_nt: TGTGCCAGTAGTACCAGCGGGACCAGGAACACCGGGGAGCTGTTTTTT
j_call: TRBJ2-2; d_call: .; v_call: TRBV7-9; clone_size: once; cdr3_aa: CASSSRGAGELFF; cdr3_nt: TGTGCCAGCAGCTCCAGGGGAGCCGGGGAGCTGTTTTTT
j_call: TRBJ1-2; d_call: TRBD1; v_call: TRBV6-1; clone_size: .; cdr3_aa: CASSPRTGGIYGYTF; cdr3_nt: TGTGCCAGCAGTCCCCGGACAGGGGGGATCTATGGCTACACCTTC
j_call: TRBJ2-7; d_call: .; v_call: TRBV6-6; clone_size: .; cdr3_aa: CASSNRVSYEQYF; cdr3_nt: TGTGCCAGCAGCAACAGGGTCTCATACGAGCAGTACTTC
j_call: TRBJ2-6; d_call: TRBD1; v_call: TRBV10-3; clone_size: .; cdr3_aa: CAISELDRGSGANVLTF; cdr3_nt: TGTGCCATCAGTGAGTTAGACAGGGGCTCGGGGGCCAACGTCCTGACTTTC
j_call: TRBJ2-7; d_call: TRBD1; v_call: TRBV2; clone_size: .; cdr3_aa: CASRPGTGASYEQYF; cdr3_nt: TGTGCCAGCAGGCCCGGGACAGGGGCCTCCTACGAGCAGTACTTC
j_call: TRBJ2-3; d_call: TRBD1; v_call: TRBV7-2; clone_size: .; cdr3_aa: CASSSDREDTQYF; cdr3_nt: TGTGCCAGCAGCTCGGACAGGGAGGATACGCAGTATTTT
j_call: TRBJ1-1; d_call: TRBD1; v_call: TRBV5-6; clone_size: .; cdr3_aa: CASSFGTGTTEAFF; cdr3_nt: TGTGCCAGCAGCTTCGGGACAGGTACCACTGAAGCTTTCTTT
j_call: TRBJ2-7; d_call: TRBD1; v_call: TRBV5-6; clone_size: .; cdr3_aa: CASSWDRAAEQYF; cdr3_nt: TGTGCCAGCAGCTGGGACAGGGCGGCCGAGCAGTACTTC
j_call: TRBJ2-7; d_call: TRBD1; v_call: TRBV27; clone_size: .; cdr3_aa: CASRPGTGAYEQYF; cdr3_nt: TGTGCCAGCAGACCCGGGACAGGGGCCTACGAGCAGTACTTC
j_call: TRBJ1-1; d_call: TRBD1; v_call: TRBV6-5; clone_size: .; cdr3_aa: CASSRDSGTEAFF; cdr3_nt: TGTGCCAGCAGTCGGGACAGTGGGACTGAAGCTTTCTTT
j_call: TRBJ1-1; d_call: .; v_call: TRBV30; clone_size: .; cdr3_aa: CAWSLFDSLNTEAFF; cdr3_nt: TGTGCCTGGAGTCTCTTCGACAGTTTGAACACTGAAGCTTTCTTT
j_call: TRBJ2-7; d_call: TRBD2; v_call: TRBV7-8; clone_size: once; cdr3_aa: CASSTERAGGYEQYF; cdr3_nt: TGTGCCAGCAGCACCGAGAGAGCGGGGGGCTACGAGCAGTACTTC
j_call: TRBJ2-3; d_call: TRBD2; v_call: TRBV14; clone_size: once; cdr3_aa: CASSQDSGRPDTQYF; cdr3_nt: TGTGCCAGCAGCCAAGATAGCGGGCGCCCAGATACGCAGTATTTT
j_call: TRBJ2-7; d_call: .; v_call: TRBV4-2; clone_size: .; cdr3_aa: CASSQERRADEQYF; cdr3_nt: TGTGCCAGCAGCCAAGAGAGGAGGGCAGACGAGCAGTACTTC
j_call: TRBJ2-1; d_call: .; v_call: TRBV4-2; clone_size: .; cdr3_aa: CASSQPGLYNEQFF; cdr3_nt: TGTGCCAGCAGCCAACCCGGACTGTACAACGAACAGTTCTTC
j_call: TRBJ2-5; d_call: .; v_call: TRBV19; clone_size: once; cdr3_aa: CASSNKRVQETQYF; cdr3_nt: TGTGCCAGTAGCAACAAGAGGGTCCAAGAGACCCAGTACTTC
j_call: TRBJ1-2; d_call: TRBD1; v_call: TRBV6-5; clone_size: .; cdr3_aa: CASSSPQRTGAYGYTF; cdr3_nt: TGTGCCAGCAGTTCCCCCCAACGGACAGGCGCTTATGGCTACACCTTC
j_call: TRBJ1-2; d_call: TRBD1; v_call: TRBV10-2; clone_size: .; cdr3_aa: CASTPGQVPTGYGYTF; cdr3_nt: TGCGCCAGCACTCCGGGACAGGTACCAACGGGCTATGGCTACACCTTC
j_call: TRBJ2-3; d_call: TRBD2; v_call: TRBV27; clone_size: .; cdr3_aa: CASSFLGTSGGTDTQYF; cdr3_nt: TGTGCCAGCAGTTTCCTTGGGACTAGCGGGGGAACAGATACGCAGTATTTT
j_call: TRBJ1-3; d_call: TRBD1; v_call: TRBV13; clone_size: .; cdr3_aa: CASSIADRVGNTIYF; cdr3_nt: TGTGCCAGCAGCATCGCGGACAGGGTTGGAAACACCATATATTTT
j_call: TRBJ2-3; d_call: TRBD2; v_call: TRBV4-1; clone_size: .; cdr3_aa: CASRPTSGGPEGDTQYF; cdr3_nt: TGCGCCAGCAGACCTACTAGCGGGGGGCCCGAAGGAGATACGCAGTATTTT
j_call: TRBJ1-6; d_call: TRBD1; v_call: TRBV6-4; clone_size: few; cdr3_aa: CASSRTGQSSPLHF; cdr3_nt: TGTGCCAGCAGCAGGACAGGACAGTCCTCACCCCTCCACTTT